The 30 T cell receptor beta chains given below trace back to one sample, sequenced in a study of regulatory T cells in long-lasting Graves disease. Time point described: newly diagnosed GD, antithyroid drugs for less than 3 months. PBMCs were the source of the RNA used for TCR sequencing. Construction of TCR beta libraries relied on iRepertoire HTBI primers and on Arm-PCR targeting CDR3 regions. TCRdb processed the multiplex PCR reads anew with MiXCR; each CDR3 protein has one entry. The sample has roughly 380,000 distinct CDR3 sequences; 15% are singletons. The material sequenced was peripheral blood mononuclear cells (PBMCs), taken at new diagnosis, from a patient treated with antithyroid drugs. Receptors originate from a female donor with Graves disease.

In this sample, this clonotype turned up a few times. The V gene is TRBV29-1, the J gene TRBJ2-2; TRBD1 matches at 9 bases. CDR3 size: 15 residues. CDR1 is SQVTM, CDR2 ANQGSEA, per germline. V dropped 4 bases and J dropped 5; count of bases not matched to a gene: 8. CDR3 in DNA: TGCAGCGTTGGAAGTGGACAGGGGCGAACCGGGGAGCTGTTTTTT. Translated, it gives CSVGSGQGRTGELFF.

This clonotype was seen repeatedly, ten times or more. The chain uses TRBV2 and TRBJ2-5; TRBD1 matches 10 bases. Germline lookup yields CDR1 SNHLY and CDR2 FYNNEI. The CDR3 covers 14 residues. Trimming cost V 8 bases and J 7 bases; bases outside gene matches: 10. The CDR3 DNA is TGTGCCAGCCGTATGACAGGGGGCTTAGGGACCCAGTACTTC. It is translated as CASRMTGGLGTQYF.

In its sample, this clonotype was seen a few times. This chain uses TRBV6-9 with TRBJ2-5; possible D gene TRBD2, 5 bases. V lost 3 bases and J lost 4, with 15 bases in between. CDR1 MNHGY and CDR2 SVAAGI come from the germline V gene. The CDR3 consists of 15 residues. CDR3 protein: CASSYSVGAGETQYF. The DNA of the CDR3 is TGTGCCAGCAGTTACTCTGTGGGCGCGGGAGAGACCCAGTACTTC.

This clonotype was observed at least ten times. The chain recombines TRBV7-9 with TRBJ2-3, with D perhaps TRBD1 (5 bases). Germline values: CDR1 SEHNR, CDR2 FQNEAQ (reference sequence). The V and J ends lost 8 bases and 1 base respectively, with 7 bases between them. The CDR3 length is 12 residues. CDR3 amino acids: CASQGGTDTQYF. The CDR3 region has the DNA TGTGCCAGCCAAGGGGGCACAGATACGCAGTATTTT.

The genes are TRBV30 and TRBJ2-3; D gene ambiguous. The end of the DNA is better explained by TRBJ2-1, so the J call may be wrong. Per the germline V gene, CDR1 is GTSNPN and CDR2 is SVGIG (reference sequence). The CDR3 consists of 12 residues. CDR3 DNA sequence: TGTGCCTGGGCTACATTGGCAGATGAGCAGTTCTTC. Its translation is CAWATLADEQFF.

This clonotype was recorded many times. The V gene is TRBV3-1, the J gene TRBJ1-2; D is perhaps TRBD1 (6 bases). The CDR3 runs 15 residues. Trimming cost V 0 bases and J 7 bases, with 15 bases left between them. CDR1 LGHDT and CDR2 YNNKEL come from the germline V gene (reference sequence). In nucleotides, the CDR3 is TGTGCCAGCAGCCAAGATGTGGGGGGGGCCAGTGGCTACACCTTC. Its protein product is CASSQDVGGASGYTF.

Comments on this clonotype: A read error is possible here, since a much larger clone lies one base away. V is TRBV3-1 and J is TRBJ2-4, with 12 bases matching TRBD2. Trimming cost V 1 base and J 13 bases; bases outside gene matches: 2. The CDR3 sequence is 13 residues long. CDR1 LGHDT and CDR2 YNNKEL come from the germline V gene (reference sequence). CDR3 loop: CASSQATSGGQYF. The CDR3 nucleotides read TGTGCCAGCAGCCAAGCTACTAGCGGGGGGCAGTACTTC.

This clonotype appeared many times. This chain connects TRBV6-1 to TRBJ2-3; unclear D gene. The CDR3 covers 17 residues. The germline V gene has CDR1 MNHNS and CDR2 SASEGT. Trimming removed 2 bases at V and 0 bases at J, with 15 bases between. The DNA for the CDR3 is TGTGCCAGCAGTGAACTTCTAGTGAGTCCTAGCACAGATACGCAGTATTTT. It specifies CASSELLVSPSTDTQYF.

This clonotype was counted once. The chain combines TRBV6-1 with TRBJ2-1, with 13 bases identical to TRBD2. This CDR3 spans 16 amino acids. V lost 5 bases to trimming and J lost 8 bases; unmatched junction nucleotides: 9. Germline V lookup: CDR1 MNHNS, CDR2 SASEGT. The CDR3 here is CASSLRGTSGNYEQFF. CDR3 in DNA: TGTGCCAGCAGTCTTAGGGGGACTAGCGGGAACTATGAGCAGTTCTTC.

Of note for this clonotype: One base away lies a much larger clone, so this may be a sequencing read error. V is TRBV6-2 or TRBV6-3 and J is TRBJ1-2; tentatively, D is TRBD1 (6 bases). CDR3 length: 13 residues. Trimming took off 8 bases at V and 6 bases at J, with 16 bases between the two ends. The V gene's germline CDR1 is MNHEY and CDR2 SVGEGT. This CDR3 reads CASGPTGIHGYTF. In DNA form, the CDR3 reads TGTGCCAGCGGCCCTACAGGGATCCATGGCTACACCTTC.

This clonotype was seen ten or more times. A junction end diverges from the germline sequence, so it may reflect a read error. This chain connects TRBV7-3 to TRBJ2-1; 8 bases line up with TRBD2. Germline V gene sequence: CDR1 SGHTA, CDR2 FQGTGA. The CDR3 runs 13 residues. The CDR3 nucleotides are TGTGCCAGCAGCTTAAACCCGGGACTAGACCCCATCTTC. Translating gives CASSLNPGLDPIF.

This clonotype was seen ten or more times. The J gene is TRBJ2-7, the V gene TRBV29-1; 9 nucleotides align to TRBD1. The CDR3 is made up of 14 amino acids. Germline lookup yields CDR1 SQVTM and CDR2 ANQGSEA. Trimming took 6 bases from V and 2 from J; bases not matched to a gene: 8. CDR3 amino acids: CSVKPGQGAYEQYF. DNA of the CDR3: TGCAGCGTCAAACCGGGACAGGGAGCCTACGAGCAGTACTTC.

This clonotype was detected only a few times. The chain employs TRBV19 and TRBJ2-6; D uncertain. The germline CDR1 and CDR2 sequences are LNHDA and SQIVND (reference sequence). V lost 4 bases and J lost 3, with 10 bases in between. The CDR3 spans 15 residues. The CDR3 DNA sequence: TGTGCCAGTAGTACGGCCGGGTATGGGGCCAACGTCCTGACTTTC. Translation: CASSTAGYGANVLTF. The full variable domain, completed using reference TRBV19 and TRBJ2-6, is DGGITQSPKYLFRKEGQNVTLSCEQNLNHDAMYWYRQDPGQGLRLIYYSQIVNDFQKGDIAEGYSVSREKKESFPLTVTSAQKNPTAFYLCASSTAGYGANVLTFGAGSRLTVL.

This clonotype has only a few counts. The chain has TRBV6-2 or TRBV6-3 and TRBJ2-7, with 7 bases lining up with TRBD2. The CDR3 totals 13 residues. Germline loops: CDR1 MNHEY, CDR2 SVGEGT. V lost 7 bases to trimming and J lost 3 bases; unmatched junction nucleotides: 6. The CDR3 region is CASIKGGDYEQYF. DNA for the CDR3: TGTGCCAGCATCAAGGGAGGGGACTACGAGCAGTACTTC.

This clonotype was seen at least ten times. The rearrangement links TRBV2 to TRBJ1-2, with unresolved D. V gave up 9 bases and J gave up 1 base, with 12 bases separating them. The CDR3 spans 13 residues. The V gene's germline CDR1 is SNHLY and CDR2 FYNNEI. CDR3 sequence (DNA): TGTGCCAGGCGGGGAAGGGTTAACTATGGCTACACCTTC. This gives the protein CARRGRVNYGYTF.

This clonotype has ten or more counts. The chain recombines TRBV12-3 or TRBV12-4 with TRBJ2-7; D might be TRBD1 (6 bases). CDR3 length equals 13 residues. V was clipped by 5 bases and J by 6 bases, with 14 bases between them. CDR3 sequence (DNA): TGTGCCAGCAGTCACCAGGGGACGAGCGAGCAGTACTTC. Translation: CASSHQGTSEQYF.

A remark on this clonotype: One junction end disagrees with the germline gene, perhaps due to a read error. The chain's CDR3 is CSARVGPGSSAYYGQYF. In nucleotides, the CDR3 is TGCAGTGCTAGAGTTGGTCCGGGTTCTAGCGCTTACTACGGGCAGTACTTC. V usage is TRBV20-1 and J usage is TRBJ2-7, with D maybe TRBD2 (6 bases). CDR3 length equals 17 residues. Germline-derived CDR1 and CDR2 are DFQATT and SNEGSKA (reference sequence).

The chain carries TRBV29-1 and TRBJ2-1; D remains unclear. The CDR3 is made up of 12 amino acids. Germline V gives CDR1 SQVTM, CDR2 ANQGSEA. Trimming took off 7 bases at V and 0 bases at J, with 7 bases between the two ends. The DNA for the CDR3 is TGCAGCGCAGGTGACTCCTACAATGAGCAGTTCTTC. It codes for CSAGDSYNEQFF.

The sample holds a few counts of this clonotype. CDR3 loop: CASRSISGMWEQYF. For the CDR3, the DNA is TGTGCCAGCAGGTCCATAAGCGGGATGTGGGAGCAGTACTTC. This chain connects TRBV28 to TRBJ2-7; 7 bases match TRBD2. The CDR3 runs to 14 residues. Trimming took 6 bases from V and 7 from J; bases not matched to a gene: 12. Germline-derived CDR1 and CDR2 are MDHEN and SYDVKM.

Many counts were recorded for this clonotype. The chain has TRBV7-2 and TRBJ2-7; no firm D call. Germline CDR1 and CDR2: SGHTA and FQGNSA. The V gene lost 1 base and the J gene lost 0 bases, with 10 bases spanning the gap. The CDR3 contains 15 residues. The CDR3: CASSLVLGNSYEQYF. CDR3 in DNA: TGTGCCAGCAGCTTAGTCCTAGGAAACTCCTACGAGCAGTACTTC.

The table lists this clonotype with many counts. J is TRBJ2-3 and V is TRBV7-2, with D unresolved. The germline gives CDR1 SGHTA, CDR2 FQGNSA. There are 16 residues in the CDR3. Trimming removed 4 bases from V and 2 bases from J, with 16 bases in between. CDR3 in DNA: TGTGCCAGCAGCTCGTTCCCTCCGCCGACCACAGATACGCAGTATTTT. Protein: CASSSFPPPTTDTQYF.

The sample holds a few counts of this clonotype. The CDR3 spells CASSYPTTGGGYTF. CDR3 in DNA: TGTGCCAGCAGTTATCCTACCACAGGGGGAGGCTACACCTTC. J is TRBJ1-2 and V is TRBV6-5, with 8 bases that match TRBD1. The CDR3 covers 14 residues. The junction had 8 bases not matched to a gene; V was cut back by 3 bases and J by 8 bases. Germline V gene sequence: CDR1 MNHEY, CDR2 SVGAGI.

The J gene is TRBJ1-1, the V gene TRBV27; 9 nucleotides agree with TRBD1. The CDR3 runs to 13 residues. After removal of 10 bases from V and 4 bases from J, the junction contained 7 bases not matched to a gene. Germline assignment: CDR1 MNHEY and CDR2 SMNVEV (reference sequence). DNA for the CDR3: TGTGCCACCTCGGGACAGGGCTCCACTGAAGCTTTCTTT. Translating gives CATSGQGSTEAFF.

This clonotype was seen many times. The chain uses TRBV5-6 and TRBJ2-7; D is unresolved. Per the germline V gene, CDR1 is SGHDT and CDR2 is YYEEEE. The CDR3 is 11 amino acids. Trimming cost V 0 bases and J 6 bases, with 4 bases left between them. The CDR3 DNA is TGTGCCAGCAGCTTGGACCTCGAGCAGTACTTC. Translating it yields CASSLDLEQYF.

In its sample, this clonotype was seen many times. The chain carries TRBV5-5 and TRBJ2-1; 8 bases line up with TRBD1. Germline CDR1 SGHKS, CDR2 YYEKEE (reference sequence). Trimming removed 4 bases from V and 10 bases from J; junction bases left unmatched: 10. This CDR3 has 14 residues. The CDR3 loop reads CASSTGQGVREQFF. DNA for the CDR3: TGTGCCAGCAGCACCGGACAGGGAGTAAGGGAGCAGTTCTTC.

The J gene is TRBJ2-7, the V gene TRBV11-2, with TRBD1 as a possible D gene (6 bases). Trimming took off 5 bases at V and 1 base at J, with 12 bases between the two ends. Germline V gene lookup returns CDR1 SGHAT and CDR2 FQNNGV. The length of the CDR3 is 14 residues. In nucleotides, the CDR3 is TGTGCCAGCAGCCCCCGGGACACATCCTACGAGCAGTACTTC. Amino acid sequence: CASSPRDTSYEQYF.

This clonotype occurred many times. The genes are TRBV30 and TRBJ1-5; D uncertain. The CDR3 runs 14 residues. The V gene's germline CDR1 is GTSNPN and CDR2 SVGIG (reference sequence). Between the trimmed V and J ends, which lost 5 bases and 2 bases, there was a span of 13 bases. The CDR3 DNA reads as TGTGCCTGGGGGGATTGGAGGGGCAATCAGCCCCAGCATTTT. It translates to CAWGDWRGNQPQHF.

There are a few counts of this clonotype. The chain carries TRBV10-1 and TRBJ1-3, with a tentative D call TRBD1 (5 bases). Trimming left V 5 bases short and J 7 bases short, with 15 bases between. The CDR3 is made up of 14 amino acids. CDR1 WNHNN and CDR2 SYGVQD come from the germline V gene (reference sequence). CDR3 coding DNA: TGCGCCAGCAGTACGGGCCCTGGGGCGAACACCATATATTTT. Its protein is CASSTGPGANTIYF.

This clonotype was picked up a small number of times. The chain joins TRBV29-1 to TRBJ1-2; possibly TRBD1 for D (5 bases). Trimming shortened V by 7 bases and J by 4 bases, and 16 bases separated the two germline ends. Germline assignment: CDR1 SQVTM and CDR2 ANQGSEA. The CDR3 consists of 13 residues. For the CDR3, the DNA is TGCAGCGCCTCCGAGGGACGGACCTATGGCTACACCTTC. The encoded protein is CSASEGRTYGYTF.

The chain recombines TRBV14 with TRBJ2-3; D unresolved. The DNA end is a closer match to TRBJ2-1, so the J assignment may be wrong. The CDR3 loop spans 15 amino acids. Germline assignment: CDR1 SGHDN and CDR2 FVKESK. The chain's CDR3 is CASSPRRTPGNEQFF. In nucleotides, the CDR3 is TGTGCCAGCAGCCCCCGGCGAACCCCTGGCAATGAGCAGTTCTTC.